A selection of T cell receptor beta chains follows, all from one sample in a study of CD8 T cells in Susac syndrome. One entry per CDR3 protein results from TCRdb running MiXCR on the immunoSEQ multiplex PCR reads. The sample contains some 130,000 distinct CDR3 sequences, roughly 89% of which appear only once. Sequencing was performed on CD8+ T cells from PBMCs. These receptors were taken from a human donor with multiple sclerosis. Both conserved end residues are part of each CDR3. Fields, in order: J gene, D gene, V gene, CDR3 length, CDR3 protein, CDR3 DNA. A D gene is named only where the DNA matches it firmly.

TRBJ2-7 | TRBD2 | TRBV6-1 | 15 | CASRPGTSEFYEQYF | TGTGCCAGCAGACCCGGGACTAGCGAATTCTACGAGCAGTACTTC
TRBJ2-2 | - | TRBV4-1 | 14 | CASSQLMNTGELFF | TGCGCCAGCAGCCAACTAATGAACACCGGGGAGCTGTTTTTT
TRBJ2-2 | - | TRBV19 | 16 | CASSITSLGPTGELFF | TGTGCCAGTAGTATAACTTCCCTAGGGCCCACCGGGGAGCTGTTTTTT
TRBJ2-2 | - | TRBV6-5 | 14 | CASSGTLDTGELFF | TGTGCCAGCAGCGGGACGTTAGACACCGGGGAGCTGTTTTTT
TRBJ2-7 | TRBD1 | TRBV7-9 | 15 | CASSSSRRGLYEQYF | TGTGCCAGCAGCTCCTCCCGCAGGGGGCTCTACGAGCAGTACTTC
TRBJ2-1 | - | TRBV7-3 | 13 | CASSPPGYDEQFF | TGTGCCAGCAGCCCCCCTGGTTACGATGAGCAGTTCTTC
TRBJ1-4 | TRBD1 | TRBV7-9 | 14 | CASSDRQGHEKLFF | TGTGCCAGCAGCGATCGACAGGGGCATGAAAAACTGTTTTTT
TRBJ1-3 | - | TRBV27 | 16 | CASSSTGAVSGNTIYF | TGTGCCAGCAGTAGTACCGGGGCAGTCTCTGGAAACACCATATATTTT
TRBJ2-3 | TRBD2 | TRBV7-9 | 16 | CASSSRTSGSTDTQYF | TGTGCCAGCAGCTCCCGGACTAGCGGGAGCACAGATACGCAGTATTTT
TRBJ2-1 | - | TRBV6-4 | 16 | CASSDSGRSSYNEQFF | TGTGCCAGCAGTGACTCGGGGCGAAGCTCCTACAATGAGCAGTTCTTC
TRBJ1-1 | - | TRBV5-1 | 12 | CASSFEGGKAFF | TGCGCCAGCAGCTTTGAAGGGGGTAAAGCTTTCTTT
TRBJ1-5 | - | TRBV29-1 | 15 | CSVEKDRTRAQPQHF | TGCAGCGTTGAAAAGGACCGGACGAGAGCTCAGCCCCAGCATTTT
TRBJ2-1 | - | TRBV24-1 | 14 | CATSDFTGSGEQFF | TGTGCCACCAGTGATTTTACAGGGTCTGGGGAGCAGTTCTTC